The subject of this entry is one T cell receptor beta chain. Its antigen is unknown. Base qualities are not at hand, and no much larger clone is one base apart. Stable Graves' hyperthyroidism was defined as no progression to ophthalmopathy during 18 months of follow-up. Hyperthyroidism patients were newly diagnosed, with disease duration under 2 months, and aged 18 to 65 years. The study excluded patients with uncontrolled infections, other autoimmune diseases, pregnancy or lactation. Diagnoses were established on the basis of clinical symptoms, serum thyroxine and TRAb, thyroid ultrasound, and orbital computed tomography. PBMCs were separated from roughly 10 ml of fresh peripheral blood using Ficoll-Paque density gradient centrifugation. Total RNA was extracted with Trizol reagent, and quality was checked on an Agilent 2100 Bioanalyzer. Amplification of TCR beta CDR3 regions was carried out from RNA transcripts. For the first round of RT-PCR on the TCR CDR3, the HTBI primer set was used together with the Qiagen OneStep RT-PCR kit. Libraries were constructed in a second round of multiplex PCR, after which size selection and purification were performed. Sequencing of the libraries was done on an Illumina HiSeq2000 using paired-end 100 bp reads. Per the source publication's procedure: SOAPnuke was used to process the raw data, throwing out any read that contained adapters or uncalled bases, had a mean Phred below 15, or lacked an exact constant-primer or identifier match. High-quality paired reads were merged using COPE v1.2.5, and each unique nucleotide sequence was defined as a clonotype. MiTCR v1.1 was used to align clonotypes to the IMGT TRBV, TRBD and TRBJ reference segments. The analysis was restricted to V-J combinations with a frequency above 0.0001, which together covered about 99% of the repertoires. The TCS score was defined as F50 (clonal expansion) divided by E x V (chaos), with BLOSUM62-based TCRdist calculated between CDR3 peptides within each V-J. Welch's t-statistics and random forest reduced 514 V-J features to about 13, which were used in a naive Bayes classifier (R e1071). The Morisita-Horn index was used to measure how similar the thyroid and blood repertoires were. TCRdb reran the public reads through fastp at Q25 and MiXCR, keeping productive beta chains. A single entry per CDR3 protein holds the most common genes and DNA from its merged rows. The V and J calls, along with clone size, are taken from TCRdb and not from the paper's own processing. The sample table records hundreds of thousands of distinct CDR3 sequences; 35% to 40% of these occur just once. The top ten clones comprise more than 7% of the sample.

This sample is part of a study of T cells in Graves' hyperthyroidism and ophthalmopathy (dated by TCRdb to between 2019 and 2020). For the study in its entirety: Peripheral blood samples were taken at the time of initial diagnosis, prior to any treatment. A discovery cohort of roughly 100 patients, about 43 with Graves' ophthalmopathy and about 60 with stable Graves' hyperthyroidism, was used to find distinguishing TCR V-J signatures. Prospective prediction of ophthalmopathy was tested in an independent validation cohort consisting of 18 to 20 hyperthyroidism patients and approximately 16 patients who later progressed to ophthalmopathy. For training and testing, the approximately 92 patients in the discovery cohort were randomly divided in a 7:3 ratio. Thyroid tissue and blood T-cell repertoires from about six Graves' hyperthyroidism patients were also compared in the study. Following sampling, methimazole starting at 30 mg daily was given to hyperthyroidism patients, and high-dose intravenous methylprednisolone was given to ophthalmopathy patients. The paper describes TCR Vbeta CDR3 sequencing of 135 peripheral blood samples, made up of some 42 ophthalmopathy patients, over 70 hyperthyroidism patients and some 17 progressor patients.

Deletion took 4 bases off V and 2 bases off J, with a span of 6 bases between the germline ends. The CDR3, cysteine through phenylalanine, is 14 amino acids long. Left in the record is the CDR3 DNA by itself, 42 bases read in frame from the first base. Reading the germline V gene gives CDR1 SGHTA and CDR2 FQGNSA. Here is what the overall study found, with its caveats: Most expanded thyroid clonotypes (frequency above 0.001) were also detected in blood, suggesting blood repertoires may reflect thyroid immune responses. Sample size was not statistically predetermined, and investigators were not blinded to group allocation. Ophthalmopathy was separated from stable hyperthyroidism by a 13 V-J signature model, with 87.88% sensitivity and 81% to 82% specificity obtained in cross-validation and 80%/75% obtained in testing. During validation, the model predicted progression to ophthalmopathy a median of approximately six months ahead of onset, with more than 55% sensitivity and 72% to 85% specificity.

The chain couples TRBV7-2 to TRBJ2-6, with TRBD1 perhaps the D gene, on 6 matching bases. This TCR was sampled from a man between 18 and 35 years old with Graves' hyperthyroidism. Input material: blood. The CDR3 in this case is CASSWGPGANVLTF. At the DNA level, the sequence is TGTGCCAGCAGCTGGGGGCCTGGGGCCAACGTCCTGACTTTC.